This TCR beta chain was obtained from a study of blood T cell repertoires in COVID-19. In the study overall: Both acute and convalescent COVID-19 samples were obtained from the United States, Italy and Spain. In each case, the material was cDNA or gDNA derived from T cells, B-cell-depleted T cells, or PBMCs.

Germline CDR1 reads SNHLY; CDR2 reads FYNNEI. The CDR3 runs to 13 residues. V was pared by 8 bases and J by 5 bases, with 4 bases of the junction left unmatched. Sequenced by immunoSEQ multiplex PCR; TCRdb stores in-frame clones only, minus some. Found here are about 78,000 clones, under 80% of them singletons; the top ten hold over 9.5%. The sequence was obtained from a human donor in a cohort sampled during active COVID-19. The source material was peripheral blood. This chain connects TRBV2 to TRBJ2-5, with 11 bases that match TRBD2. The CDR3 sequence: CASSRTSGETQYF. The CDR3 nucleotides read TGTGCCAGCTCGAGGACTAGCGGGGAGACCCAGTACTTC.